Sequencing of this T cell receptor (beta chain) was carried out in a study of OX40 agonist ivuxolimab in advanced cancers. Study-level background: There were three patients with partial responses, one having hepatocellular carcinoma and two cutaneous melanoma.

The CDR3 length is 15 residues. V dropped 5 bases and J dropped 3; count of bases not matched to a gene: 7. Germline V CDR1 and CDR2: MNHEY, SMNVEV (reference sequence). Study results and limitations: Partial responders receiving 0.1-3.0 mg/kg showed among the lowest clonal expansion.

With regard to this clone: Its antigen remains unidentified.

The study sampled blood at baseline, cycle 4 day 1, and cycle 7 day 1. TCRdb's copy holds only in-frame clones and misses some; the assay was immunoSEQ multiplex PCR. The data contain some 80,000 clones, under 90% of them singletons. The clonotype was recovered from an adult with an advanced solid tumor such as melanoma, head and neck, liver or kidney cancer. The starting material was CD4+ or CD8+ T cells sorted from blood, obtained in a trial of the OX40 agonist ivuxolimab. The V call is TRBV27, the J call TRBJ2-3; TRBD1 matches 8 bases. CDR3 residues: CASSTQGARTDTQYF. In DNA, the CDR3 is TGTGCCAGCAGTACCCAGGGGGCCAGAACAGATACGCAGTATTTT.